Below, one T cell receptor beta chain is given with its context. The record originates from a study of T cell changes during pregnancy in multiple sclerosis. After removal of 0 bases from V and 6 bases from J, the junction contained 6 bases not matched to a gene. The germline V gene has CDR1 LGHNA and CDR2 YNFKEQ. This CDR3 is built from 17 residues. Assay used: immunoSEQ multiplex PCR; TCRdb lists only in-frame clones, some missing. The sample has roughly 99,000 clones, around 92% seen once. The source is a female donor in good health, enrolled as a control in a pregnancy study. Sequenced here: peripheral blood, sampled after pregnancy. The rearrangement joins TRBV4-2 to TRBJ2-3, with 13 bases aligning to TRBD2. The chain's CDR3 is CASSQDRLAGGGDTQYF. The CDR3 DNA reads TGTGCCAGCAGCCAAGATAGACTAGCGGGAGGCGGGGATACGCAGTATTTT.